This TCR beta chain was identified in a study of CXCR3-negative and CXCR3-positive naive CD8 T cells (dated by TCRdb to about 2019). About the study as a whole: About 135 million TRB reads were obtained in total, roughly 1.5 +/- 0.3 million reads per library. Diversity and physicochemical repertoire analyses covered 11 donors pooled from two independent experiments. For the TRBV-TRBJ cluster analysis, the naive subsets came from 5 donors, while the memory cells came from 3 donors.

From the cysteine up to the phenylalanine, the CDR3 has a length of 12 residues. Only the protein is available. From a lookup of the germline V gene (reference sequence), CDR1 and CDR2 are GTSNPN and SVGIG. A remark on this clonotype: Its target antigen remains unknown.

The data were produced on a NextSeq 550. The Human TCR Profiling Kit (MiLaboratory) was used to prepare UMI-labeled 5' RACE TRB cDNA libraries. cDNA synthesis used the entire amount of extracted RNA, and PCR amplification then used the entire amount of cDNA produced. Libraries were prepared in parallel using an identical number of PCR cycles. The original methods were these. About 50,000 +/- 10,000 unique UMI-labeled TRB cDNA molecules per library were extracted with MIGEC and MiXCR, with at least two reads per UMI required. Each library averaged 40,000 +/- 10,000 functional in-frame TRB CDR3 nucleotide clonotypes without stop codons. After each sample was downsampled to 5000 UMI-labeled TRB molecules, VDJtools was used to calculate diversity metrics such as normalized Shannon-Wiener and Chao1. For the central five CDR3 residues, VDJtools calculated physicochemical properties weighted by clonotype size, namely interaction energy, strength, volume and Kidera factor 4. The reads underwent TCRdb reprocessing, giving one record for each CDR3 protein sequence and no DNA. V and J calls and clone size were set by TCRdb, not the authors. The sample's own table lists 75,000 to 100,000 distinct CDR3 sequences. The ten largest clones add up to 0.8% to 0.85% of the sample.

General findings and caveats noted by the study authors: Because CXCR3 expression was partially decreased after cryopreservation, freshly isolated PBMCs were used for most assays. TRB CDR3s from CXCR3-positive naive cells showed higher hydrophobicity (lower Kidera factor 4), lower energy, and higher strength and volume indices than CXCR3-negative naive cells. Naive CXCR3-negative and CXCR3-positive cells from the same donor showed similar TRBV-TRBJ usage, whereas memory cells showed distinct patterns. Repertoire diversity was comparably high in both naive subsets but much lower in memory CD8+ T cells. Because surface CD5, which is linked to self-reactivity in mice, was comparable between the naive subsets, TCR interaction strength was also inferred from the physicochemical properties of TRB CDR3s.

For each CD8+ T cell subset, flow sorting was done in triplicate, and about 300,000 cells per subset went directly into RLT lysis buffer. To keep memory contaminants out, a stringent definition of naive CD8+ T cells was applied: CD45RO-CCR7+CD27+CD95-. Standard density gradient centrifugation was used to isolate peripheral blood mononuclear cells from buffy coats. A FACSAria III was used to flow-sort naive CXCR3-negative and CXCR3-positive CD8+ T cells. Total RNA was extracted from sorted cells with an RNeasy Mini Kit. The receptor chain draws on TRBV30 and TRBJ1-1. The specimen sequenced was naive CXCR3+ CD8+ T cells from blood. Reading the label with the study, this specimen's cell subset or site is: CD45RO-CCR7+CD27+CD95- naive CD8+ T cells expressing CXCR3 (TNR3+). This TCR was recovered from a human donor in good health. Some clones in this sample may be carry-over from other donors' samples. The CDR3 is CACRNLNTEAFF. The entire variable domain, with the stretches around the CDR3 drawn from the reference TRBV30 and TRBJ1-1 proteins, is SQTIHQWPATLVQPVGSPLSLECTVEGTSNPNLYWYRQAAGRGLQLLFYSVGIGQISSEVPQNLSASRPQDRQFILSSKKLLLSDSGFYLCACRNLNTEAFFGQGTRLTVV.